The 26 T cell receptor beta chains presented below share a single source sample, sequenced in a study of regulatory and conventional T cells in RAG deficiency. Regulatory T cells were sorted from blood as CD4+ CD25-high CD127-low cells. This table comes from immunoSEQ multiplex PCR, and its TCRdb copy is limited to in-frame clones, with some not included. The sample yields roughly 20,000 clones, roughly 86% seen once. These same data were also listed under a study on regulatory T cells. That study reports: Amplification used 52 TRBV primers and 13 TRBJ primers.

Material: Tregs sorted from blood. These receptors all come from a human donor in good health.

V usage is TRBV19 and J usage is TRBJ2-1; possibly TRBD1 for D (5 bases). V was shortened by 3 bases and J by 12 bases, with 21 bases between the two germline ends. The length of the CDR3 is 15 residues. CDR1 is LNHDA, CDR2 SQIVND, per germline (reference sequence). The CDR3 is CASSMVVGPRIGQFF. Written as DNA, the CDR3 is TGTGCCAGTAGTATGGTCGTGGGGCCTCGGATCGGGCAGTTCTTC. Full variable domain (outside the CDR3, taken from reference TRBV19 and TRBJ2-1): DGGITQSPKYLFRKEGQNVTLSCEQNLNHDAMYWYRQDPGQGLRLIYYSQIVNDFQKGDIAEGYSVSREKKESFPLTVTSAQKNPTAFYLCASSMVVGPRIGQFFGPGTRLTVL.

The V gene is TRBV28, the J gene TRBJ1-2; 12 nucleotides match TRBD1. The length of the CDR3 is 16 residues. Germline CDR1 and CDR2: MDHEN and SYDVKM. Trimming took 7 bases from V and 3 from J; bases not matched to a gene: 9. DNA of the CDR3: TGTGCCAGCATCCCAGGGGGGGACAGGGGGCACTATGGCTACACCTTC. This gives the protein CASIPGGDRGHYGYTF.

The chain recombines TRBV6-1 with TRBJ2-4; D possibly matches TRBD1 or TRBD2 (5 bases each). This CDR3 has 16 amino acids. The V end lost 2 bases, the J end lost 0 bases, and 11 bases lay between the germline ends. From germline, CDR1 is MNHNS and CDR2 SASEGT. The CDR3 sequence is CASSERDGGAKNIQYF. The CDR3 DNA reads TGTGCCAGCAGTGAAAGGGACGGAGGAGCCAAAAACATTCAGTACTTC.

The genes are TRBV6-1 and TRBJ2-2; perhaps TRBD1 as D (5 bases). The CDR3 totals 14 residues. CDR1 is MNHNS and CDR2 is SASEGT in the germline V gene. V lost 7 bases to trimming and J lost 5 bases, with 14 bases between them. CDR3 sequence: CASKNPRQTGELFF. DNA for the CDR3: TGTGCCAGCAAAAATCCGAGACAGACCGGGGAGCTGTTTTTT.

The chain combines TRBV7-8 with TRBJ2-5; 12 nucleotides align to TRBD2. Trimming removed 4 bases from V and 1 base from J; junction bases left unmatched: 10. Germline V gives CDR1 SGHVS, CDR2 FQNEAQ. The length of the CDR3 is 18 residues. The CDR3 region is CASSSGLAGLAGQETQYF. In nucleotides, the CDR3 is TGTGCCAGCAGCTCGGGACTAGCGGGTCTAGCTGGCCAAGAGACCCAGTACTTC.

The chain has TRBV5-4 and TRBJ1-1, with TRBD1 as a possible D gene (5 bases). V was trimmed by 2 bases and J by 6 bases, leaving 23 bases between them. The CDR3 extends over 17 amino acids. CDR1 is SGHNT and CDR2 is YYREEE in the germline V gene (reference sequence). CDR3 nucleotides: TGTGCCAGCAGCTTTGAACCGGTGAACCCGCGGGGGGCTGAAGCTTTCTTT. Amino acid sequence: CASSFEPVNPRGAEAFF.

The chain is built from TRBV18 and TRBJ1-6; no clear D. The CDR3 has 16 residues. V gave up 3 bases and J gave up 14 bases, with 23 bases separating them. Germline-derived CDR1 and CDR2 are KGHSH and LQKENI. The CDR3 nucleotides are TGTGCCAGCTCACCCGCCGACTCCTTTCTGACTTCGGCCCTCCACTTT. It translates to CASSPADSFLTSALHF. Supplemented by reference TRBV18 and TRBJ1-6, the full variable domain reads NAGVMQNPRHLVRRRGQEARLRCSPMKGHSHVYWYRQLPEEGLKFMVYLQKENIIDESGMPKERFSAEFPKEGPSILRIQQVVRGDSAAYFCASSPADSFLTSALHFGNGTRLTVT.

This clone was observed a handful of times. V usage is TRBV6-1 and J usage is TRBJ1-4, with 8 nucleotides matching TRBD1. Germline V CDR1 and CDR2: MNHNS, SASEGT. V was clipped by 5 bases and J by 6 bases; unmatched bases: 5. The CDR3 contains 14 residues. The CDR3 DNA reads as TGTGCCAGCAGTAAACAGGGGGGGGATGAAAAACTGTTTTTT. Protein product: CASSKQGGDEKLFF.

Here the CDR3 DNA reads TGTGCCAGCACCTCCCCGTCCGGGGGCATCTACGAGCAGTACTTC. Amino acid sequence: CASTSPSGGIYEQYF. V is TRBV28 and J is TRBJ2-7; TRBD1 or TRBD2 may be the D gene (6 bases each). CDR1 is MDHEN, CDR2 SYDVKM, per germline. The germline V and J ends were trimmed by 7 bases and 3 bases, with 19 bases remaining between them. CDR3 length equals 15 residues.

The table lists this clone with a few counts. The rearrangement uses TRBV7-3 and TRBJ2-2, with TRBD1 as a possible D gene (6 bases). The CDR3 spans 13 residues. V gave up 5 bases and J gave up 5 bases, with 9 bases separating them. The germline V gene has CDR1 SGHTA and CDR2 FQGTGA. CDR3: CASSTTGTGELFF. The DNA for the CDR3 is TGTGCCAGCAGCACCACAGGGACCGGGGAGCTGTTTTTT.

The chain combines TRBV29-1 with TRBJ1-2; D unclear. Trimming removed 7 bases from V and 14 bases from J, with 11 bases in between. The CDR3 runs to 8 residues. CDR1 SQVTM and CDR2 ANQGSEA come from the germline V gene. The CDR3 spells CSAGSRTF. CDR3 sequence (DNA): TGCAGCGCTGGTTCTAGGACCTTC.

The chain combines TRBV7-9 with TRBJ1-2; TRBD1 matches 8 bases. CDR1 is SEHNR and CDR2 is FQNEAQ in the germline V gene (reference sequence). CDR3 length equals 17 residues. V lost 1 base and J lost 7; bases outside the gene matches: 14. CDR3: CASSLEGDRGGPSGYTF. CDR3 sequence (DNA): TGTGCCAGCAGCTTAGAGGGAGACAGGGGAGGCCCGAGTGGCTACACCTTC.

Judged by abundance, this clone is large. This rearrangement joins TRBV7-9 to TRBJ1-4; D remains ambiguous. The CDR3 runs to 13 residues. Trimming pared 2 bases from V and 5 bases from J, leaving 6 bases between. From germline, CDR1 is SEHNR and CDR2 FQNEAQ (reference sequence). The CDR3 loop reads CASSLRVNEKLFF. For the CDR3, the DNA is TGTGCCAGCAGCTTAAGGGTGAATGAAAAACTGTTTTTT.

V and J are TRBV5-1 and TRBJ1-2, with 11 bases identical to TRBD1. The CDR3 extends over 15 amino acids. CDR1 and CDR2 from the germline V gene are SGHRS and YFSETQ. With V trimmed by 1 base and J by 4 bases, 3 bases remained unmatched. For the CDR3, the DNA is TGCGCCAGCAGCTTGACTGGGACAGGGGGCTATGGCTACACCTTC. Amino acids: CASSLTGTGGYGYTF. Complete variable domain (other parts from reference TRBV5-1 and TRBJ1-2): KAGVTQTPRYLIKTRGQQVTLSCSPISGHRSVSWYQQTPGQGLQFLFEYFSETQRNKGNFPGRFSGRQFSNSRSEMNVSTLELGDSALYLCASSLTGTGGYGYTFGSGTRLTVV.

This chain uses TRBV28 with TRBJ1-6; 7 positions match TRBD1. The CDR3 sequence is 16 residues long. The J segment lost 4 bases and the V segment lost 8 bases, leaving 11 bases of the junction unmatched. Germline V gene data show CDR1 as MDHEN and CDR2 as SYDVKM. In nucleotides, the CDR3 is TGTGCCAGCTCAAATCCCGGGACAGCTTATAATTCACCCCTCCACTTT. Translation: CASSNPGTAYNSPLHF.

V is TRBV27 and J is TRBJ1-6; D is uncertain. Trimming pared 7 bases from V and 9 bases from J, leaving 16 bases between. The CDR3 is made up of 14 amino acids. Germline CDR1 reads MNHEY; CDR2 reads SMNVEV (reference sequence). This chain's CDR3 is CASTNLILGSPLHF. CDR3 nucleotide sequence: TGTGCCAGCACCAATCTCATTTTGGGTTCACCCCTCCACTTT.

This clone appeared a single time. The V gene is TRBV18, the J gene TRBJ2-5, with 10 bases that match TRBD2. CDR3 length: 15 residues. Germline V gene lookup returns CDR1 KGHSH and CDR2 LQKENI. V shed 3 bases and J 3 bases; nucleotides not matched to a gene: 4. The CDR3: CASSPVAGGEETQYF. The DNA of the CDR3 is TGTGCCAGCTCACCGGTAGCGGGGGGTGAAGAGACCCAGTACTTC. The whole variable domain, remainder taken from reference TRBV18 and TRBJ2-5, is NAGVMQNPRHLVRRRGQEARLRCSPMKGHSHVYWYRQLPEEGLKFMVYLQKENIIDESGMPKERFSAEFPKEGPSILRIQQVVRGDSAAYFCASSPVAGGEETQYFGPGTRLLVL.

The genes are TRBV18 and TRBJ2-3; D is unclear. This CDR3 contains 13 residues. Germline-derived CDR1 and CDR2 are KGHSH and LQKENI. V shed 2 bases and J shed 4 bases, with 7 bases lying between them. In nucleotides, the CDR3 is TGTGCCAGCTCACCAGACTCCGCAGATACGCAGTATTTT. Protein product: CASSPDSADTQYF.

This clone came up a few times. The V gene is TRBV18, the J gene TRBJ2-5; D assignment may be TRBD1 or TRBD2 (6 bases each). Germline CDR1 reads KGHSH; CDR2 reads LQKENI. Trimming removed 6 bases at V and 5 bases at J, with 10 bases between. The CDR3 is made up of 12 amino acids. The chain's CDR3 is CASSQGTETQYF. The CDR3 DNA is TGTGCCAGCTCCCAGGGGACTGAGACCCAGTACTTC.

This clone was seen just once. The genes are TRBV9 and TRBJ1-6; maybe TRBD1 (6 bases). The CDR3 spans 14 residues. V was cut by 0 bases and J by 6 bases, with 7 bases left in between. Germline CDR1 SGDLS, CDR2 YYNGEE. The CDR3 sequence is CASSVVGGNSPLHF. As DNA, the CDR3 is TGTGCCAGCAGCGTAGTAGGGGGTAATTCACCCCTCCACTTT.

V is TRBV6-6 and J is TRBJ1-2; D ambiguous. The germline V gene has CDR1 MNHNY and CDR2 SVGAGI (reference sequence). The length of the CDR3 is 13 residues. The V end was cut by 2 bases, the J end by 8 bases, with 12 bases between. This chain's CDR3 is CASSYEPRGGYTF. In DNA form, the CDR3 reads TGTGCCAGCAGTTACGAGCCCCGAGGCGGCTACACCTTC.

This clone is a singleton in its sample. This chain's CDR3 is CASSPTQNRNTEAFF. The DNA for the CDR3 is TGTGCCAGCAGCCCAACCCAAAACAGGAACACTGAAGCTTTCTTT. The genes are TRBV5-4 and TRBJ1-1, with no clear D. CDR1 and CDR2 from the germline V gene are SGHNT and YYREEE (reference sequence). This CDR3 region has 15 residues. Trimming removed 4 bases from V and 1 base from J, with 14 bases in between.

The chain employs TRBV5-6 and TRBJ2-5; possibly TRBD1 or TRBD2 for D (6 bases each). Trimming removed 1 base from V and 5 bases from J, with 12 bases in between. The germline CDR1 and CDR2 sequences are SGHDT and YYEEEE. The CDR3 spans 14 residues. Written as DNA, the CDR3 is TGTGCCAGCAGCTTGAACCTAGGGGGGGAGACCCAGTACTTC. Its protein is CASSLNLGGETQYF.

This sequence joins TRBV7-3 and TRBJ2-1; 9 bases fit TRBD2. There are 15 residues in the CDR3. V lost 5 bases and J lost 7; bases outside the gene matches: 9. Germline loops: CDR1 SGHTA, CDR2 FQGTGA. The CDR3 coding sequence is TGTGCCAGCAGCATCGGACTAGCGCAAAGAAATGAGCAGTTCTTC. Translated, it gives CASSIGLAQRNEQFF.

The V and J genes are TRBV6-1 and TRBJ2-1; maybe TRBD2 (6 bases). V gave up 3 bases and J gave up 8 bases, with 11 bases separating them. The CDR3 runs to 13 residues. The V gene's germline CDR1 is MNHNS and CDR2 SASEGT. CDR3 in DNA: TGTGCCAGCAGTGAGCGGGGTATCGATGAGCAGTTCTTC. Its translation: CASSERGIDEQFF.

For this clone: The sample has other DNA sequences that encode this CDR3 too. This rearrangement joins TRBV7-8 to TRBJ2-7; no firm D call. The germline V gene encodes CDR1 SGHVS and CDR2 FQNEAQ. CDR3 size: 16 residues. V was clipped by 1 base and J by 2 bases, with 15 bases between them. CDR3 residues: CASSLVFMGGAYEQYF. As DNA, the CDR3 is TGTGCCAGCAGCTTAGTCTTCATGGGCGGAGCCTACGAGCAGTACTTC.